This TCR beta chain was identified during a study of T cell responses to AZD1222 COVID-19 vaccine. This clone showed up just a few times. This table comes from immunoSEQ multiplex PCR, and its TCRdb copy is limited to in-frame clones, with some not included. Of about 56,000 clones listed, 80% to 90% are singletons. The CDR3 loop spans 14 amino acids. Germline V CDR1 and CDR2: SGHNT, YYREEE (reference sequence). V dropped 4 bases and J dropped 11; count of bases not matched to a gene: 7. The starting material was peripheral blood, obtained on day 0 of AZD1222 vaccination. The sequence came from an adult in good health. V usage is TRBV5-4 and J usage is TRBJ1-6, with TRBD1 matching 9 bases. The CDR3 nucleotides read TGTGCCAGCAGCCCCGACAGGGGGTGGACACCCCTCCACTTT. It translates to CASSPDRGWTPLHF.